This T cell receptor beta chain was observed in a study of blood T cells in healthy people across ages. Findings and limits, study-wide: Because donor CMV status was unknown, expanded clonotype changes were possibly confounded.

Together with a sample-barcoded 5' primer, a J-beta primer mix was included in a second PCR lasting roughly 6 to 12 cycles. TCRdb reprocessed the 5' RACE reads with MiXCR, giving one entry per CDR3 protein. This sample carries around 620,000 distinct CDR3 sequences, 27% of them seen once, and the ten largest clones take approximately 18%. Turning to this clonotype: Its antigen remains unidentified. A read error may account for a junction end that differs from germline.

Each sample provided at least 5.5 micrograms of extracted total RNA. The clonotype originates from a woman aged 70-85 years in good health. The sequencing sample was made of blood.

The CDR3 bases are TGTGCCACCAGTGATTTTTTGCAGGGGAAAGAGACCCAGTGCTTC. Its translation: CATSDFLQGKETQCF. The rearrangement joins TRBV24-1 to TRBJ2-5; possible D gene TRBD1, 6 bases. The CDR3 runs 15 residues. Germline CDR1 reads KGHDR; CDR2 reads SFDVKD.